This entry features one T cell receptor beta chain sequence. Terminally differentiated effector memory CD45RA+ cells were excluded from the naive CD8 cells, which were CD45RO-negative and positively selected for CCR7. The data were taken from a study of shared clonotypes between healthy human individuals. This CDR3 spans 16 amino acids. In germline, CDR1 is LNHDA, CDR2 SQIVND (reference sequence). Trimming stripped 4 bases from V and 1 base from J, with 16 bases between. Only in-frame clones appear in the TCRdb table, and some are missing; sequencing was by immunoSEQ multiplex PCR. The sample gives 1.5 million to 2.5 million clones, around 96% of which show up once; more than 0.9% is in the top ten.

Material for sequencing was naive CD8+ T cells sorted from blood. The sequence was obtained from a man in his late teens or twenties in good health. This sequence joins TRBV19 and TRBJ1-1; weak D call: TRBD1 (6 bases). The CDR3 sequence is CASSTQGSGTNTEAFF. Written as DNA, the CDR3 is TGTGCCAGTAGTACACAGGGTAGTGGGACGAACACTGAAGCTTTCTTT.